These T cell receptor beta chains were read from a single sample in a study of early T cells in non-severe SARS-CoV-2 infection. In TCRdb, the 5' RACE reads were re-called with MiXCR into one record per CDR3 protein. The table includes 55,000 to 80,000 distinct CDR3 sequences, about 12% detected once. Input material: whole blood. Receptors originate from an adult who was a healthcare worker with PCR-confirmed SARS-CoV-2 infection or an uninfected control (not recorded which). CDR3s include the opening cysteine and the closing phenylalanine or tryptophan. D genes are given only for firm matches. Size is stated for part of the rows, as once, few or many counts, or as a class when the clone is expanded.

V gene	clone size	J gene	D gene	CDR3 length	CDR3 protein	CDR3 DNA
TRBV7-6	many	TRBJ2-3	.	15	CATRGRGVSTDTQYF	TGTGCCACCAGAGGACGTGGTGTTAGCACAGATACGCAGTATTTT
TRBV29-1	few	TRBJ2-7	TRBD2	13	CSHSGRASYEQYF	TGCAGTCATAGCGGGAGGGCCTCCTACGAGCAGTACTTC
TRBV12-3/TRBV12-4	many	TRBJ2-3	.	15	CAIAWGGGGTDTQYF	TGTGCCATCGCGTGGGGTGGCGGGGGCACAGATACGCAGTATTTT
TRBV14	.	TRBJ2-3	.	14	CASSQLGRADTQYF	TGTGCCAGCAGCCAACTAGGACGAGCAGATACGCAGTATTTT
TRBV7-6	few	TRBJ2-1	.	15	CASSLIGSSYNEQFF	TGTGCCAGCAGCTTAATCGGTAGCTCCTACAATGAGCAGTTCTTC
TRBV29-1	.	TRBJ2-4	.	14	CSVIQGLAKNIQYF	TGCAGCGTGATACAGGGACTAGCCAAAAACATTCAGTACTTC
TRBV7-9	few	TRBJ2-1	.	17	CASSLFGGRYSYNEQFF	TGTGCCAGCAGCTTATTCGGGGGGCGATACTCCTACAATGAGCAGTTCTTC
TRBV4-3	many	TRBJ2-4	.	12	CASSNSSSCQYF	TGCGCCAGCAGCAACTCATCTAGTTGCCAGTACTTC
TRBV6-5	many	TRBJ1-4	.	14	CASKEAATNEKLFF	TGTGCCAGCAAAGAGGCTGCAACTAATGAAAAACTGTTTTTT
TRBV5-1	few	TRBJ1-1	.	14	CASSVDGGGTEAFF	TGCGCCAGCAGCGTCGACGGGGGCGGGACTGAAGCTTTCTTT
TRBV11-3	once	TRBJ2-7	.	15	CASRYFNQHAYEQYF	TGTGCCAGCCGCTATTTCAATCAGCACGCCTACGAGCAGTACTTC
TRBV18	.	TRBJ2-1	.	12	CASSPSADEQFF	TGTGCCAGCTCACCTTCGGCGGATGAGCAGTTCTTC
TRBV5-6	many	TRBJ2-5	.	15	CASSLALAGEETQYF	TGTGCCAGCAGCTTGGCCTTGGCCGGGGAAGAGACCCAGTACTTC
TRBV18	many	TRBJ1-6	.	15	CASSPLVVDNSPLHF	TGTGCCAGCTCACCATTAGTGGTGGATAATTCACCCCTCCACTTT
TRBV5-1	.	TRBJ2-2	.	13	CASSRIDTGELFF	TGCGCCAGCAGCAGAATAGACACCGGGGAGCTGTTTTTT
TRBV7-6	many	TRBJ2-7	TRBD2	14	CASSFAGGPHEQYF	TGTGCCAGCAGCTTTGCGGGAGGGCCCCACGAGCAGTACTTC
TRBV7-9	many	TRBJ2-3	TRBD2	18	CASSRTSGSGGSADTQYF	TGTGCCAGCAGCCGGACTAGCGGGAGTGGAGGTTCTGCAGATACGCAGTATTTT
TRBV18	many	TRBJ2-7	TRBD2	14	CASSPPGLIYEQYF	TGTGCCAGCTCACCACCGGGACTAATCTACGAGCAGTACTTC
TRBV20-1	.	TRBJ2-2	.	12	CSARKRAGELFF	TGCAGTGCTAGGAAAAGGGCCGGGGAGCTGTTTTTT
TRBV29-1	.	TRBJ2-5	TRBD1	15	CSVERPGTGEETQYF	TGCAGCGTTGAAAGGCCCGGGACAGGGGAAGAGACCCAGTACTTC
TRBV14	many	TRBJ1-6	.	11	CASSHGSPLHF	TGTGCCAGCAGCCATGGTTCACCCCTCCACTTT
TRBV10-3	many	TRBJ2-1	.	15	CAISEGRDTYNEQFF	TGTGCCATCAGTGAGGGCCGGGACACCTACAATGAGCAGTTCTTC
TRBV6-6	many	TRBJ1-5	.	13	CASSQGPKQPQHF	TGTGCCAGCAGCCAAGGCCCAAAGCAGCCCCAGCATTTT
TRBV27	many	TRBJ2-7	TRBD2	17	CASKRRAGTSASYEQYF	TGTGCGTCGAAAAGGCGGGCCGGGACTAGCGCCTCCTACGAGCAGTACTTC
TRBV18	many	TRBJ1-4	.	13	CASSPRTEEKLFF	TGTGCCAGCTCACCACGGACAGAGGAAAAACTGTTTTTT
TRBV6-5	few	TRBJ2-7	.	12	CASSPLGGEQYF	TGTGCCAGCAGTCCACTGGGGGGAGAGCAGTACTTC